Shown below are 7 T cell receptor beta chains from a single sample sequenced in a study of T cell responses to AZD1222 COVID-19 vaccine. The repertoire was sequenced with immunoSEQ multiplex PCR; TCRdb's copy has only in-frame clones and lacks some. The table has about 150,000 clones, 87% seen once; the top ten hold about 9%. The sequencing used peripheral blood, collected 28 days after the second AZD1222 dose. These receptor sequences come from an adult who received the AZD1222 COVID-19 vaccine.

The chain links TRBV25-1 to TRBJ2-1; D unresolved. This CDR3 comprises 16 residues. The germline gives CDR1 MGHDK, CDR2 SYGVNS. The germline V and J ends were trimmed by 6 bases and 0 bases, with 15 bases remaining between them. CDR3 nucleotide sequence: TGTGCCAGCAGCGCCCTAGAAGCGCTCTCCTACAATGAGCAGTTCTTC. As protein: CASSALEALSYNEQFF.

This sequence joins TRBV30 and TRBJ1-6; 10 bases fit TRBD1. V trimming: 8 bases; J trimming: 9 bases; junction bases outside the gene matches: 10. The germline V gene encodes CDR1 GTSNPN and CDR2 SVGIG (reference sequence). This CDR3 is 14 amino acids long. The CDR3, as DNA: TGTGCCGGCCGGGACAGGGGAAGTGGTTCACCCCTCCACTTT. Translation gives CAGRDRGSGSPLHF.

The V gene is TRBV15, the J gene TRBJ2-7; the match to TRBD2 covers 10 bases. The CDR3 totals 14 residues. The germline V gene encodes CDR1 LNHNV and CDR2 YYDKDF (reference sequence). The J segment lost 7 bases and the V segment lost 9 bases, leaving 12 bases of the junction unmatched. The CDR3 spells CATRQELAGIEQYF. In nucleotides, the CDR3 is TGTGCCACTAGACAGGAACTAGCGGGAATTGAGCAGTACTTC.

This clone has a handful of counts. The CDR3 DNA reads TGTGCCAGCAGCCCCAGGGGGGCAGGGGCCACTGAAGCTTTCTTT. Residues: CASSPRGAGATEAFF. V usage is TRBV11-2 and J usage is TRBJ1-1; TRBD1 agrees at 7 bases. The ends lost 5 bases at V and 4 bases at J; junction bases unmatched: 10. The CDR3 is 15 amino acids. The germline V gene encodes CDR1 SGHAT and CDR2 FQNNGV.

V usage is TRBV7-8 and J usage is TRBJ2-7; 9 bases are a match to TRBD1. V trimming: 5 bases; J trimming: 3 bases; junction bases outside the gene matches: 8. The CDR3 loop spans 15 amino acids. In germline, CDR1 is SGHVS, CDR2 FQNEAQ. CDR3 residues: CASSLPTGGVYEQYF. DNA for the CDR3: TGTGCCAGCAGCCTACCGACAGGGGGAGTCTACGAGCAGTACTTC.

The V call is TRBV28, the J call TRBJ1-5; 9 nucleotides match TRBD1. The CDR3 extends over 17 amino acids. With V trimmed by 3 bases and J by 1 base, 7 bases remained unmatched. CDR1 MDHEN and CDR2 SYDVKM come from the germline V gene. CDR3 loop: CASSLGTGRRSNQPQHF. CDR3 coding DNA: TGTGCCAGCAGTTTGGGGACAGGGAGAAGGAGCAATCAGCCCCAGCATTTT.

The V and J genes are TRBV5-4 and TRBJ2-7; 7 nucleotides match TRBD1. V shed 1 base and J 6 bases; nucleotides not matched to a gene: 7. Germline V CDR1 and CDR2: SGHNT, YYREEE (reference sequence). This CDR3 contains 14 residues. The CDR3 DNA reads as TGTGCCAGCAGCTTGTACAGGGGACCAGGCGAGCAGTACTTC. Its protein product is CASSLYRGPGEQYF.